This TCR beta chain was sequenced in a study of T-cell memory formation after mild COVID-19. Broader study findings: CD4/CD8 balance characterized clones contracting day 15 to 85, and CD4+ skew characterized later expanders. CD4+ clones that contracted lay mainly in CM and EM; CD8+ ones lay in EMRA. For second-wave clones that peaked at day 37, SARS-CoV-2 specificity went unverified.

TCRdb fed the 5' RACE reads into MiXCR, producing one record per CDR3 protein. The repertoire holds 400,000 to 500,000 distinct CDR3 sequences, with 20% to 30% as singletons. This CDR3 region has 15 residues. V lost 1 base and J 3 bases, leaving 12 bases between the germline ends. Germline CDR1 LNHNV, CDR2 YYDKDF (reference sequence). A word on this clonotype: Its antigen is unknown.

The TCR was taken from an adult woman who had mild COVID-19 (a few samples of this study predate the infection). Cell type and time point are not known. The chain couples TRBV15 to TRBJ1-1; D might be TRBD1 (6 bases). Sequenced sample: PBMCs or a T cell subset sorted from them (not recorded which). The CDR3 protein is CATSRGGAEDTEAFF. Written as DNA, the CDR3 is TGTGCCACCAGCAGAGGGGGGGCAGAGGACACTGAAGCTTTCTTT. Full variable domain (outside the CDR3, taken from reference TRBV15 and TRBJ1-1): DAMVIQNPRYQVTQFGKPVTLSCSQTLNHNVMYWYQQKSSQAPKLLFHYYDKDFNNEADTPDNFQSRRPNTSFCFLDIRSPGLGDTAMYLCATSRGGAEDTEAFFGQGTRLTVV.